One T cell receptor beta chain is described in this entry. Its antigen is currently unknown. The CDR3 is 16 amino acids. V lost 4 bases to trimming and J lost 10 bases; unmatched junction nucleotides: 12. Looked up from germline, CDR1 is SNHLY and CDR2 is FYNNEI. The sample belongs to a study of siplizumab effects on memory and regulatory T cells. Points from the study as a whole: Apparently key alloresponse contributors, naive T cells also seemed more diverse than memory cells. Roughly 75-97% of proliferating clones (CD4+ or CD8+) could not be assigned a naive or memory phenotype.

Assayed TCR templates numbered about 10^5 for each sample. The protocol was immunoSEQ multiplex PCR, while the TCRdb copy is restricted to in-frame clones and leaves out a portion. The data show roughly 75,000 clones, with just over 90% seen just once and 4% to 5.5% held by the top ten. Sequencing was carried out using CD8+ T cells sorted from blood. This receptor was taken from a human donor in good health. The chain has TRBV2 and TRBJ1-4; TRBD1 aligns across 10 bases. CDR3 sequence reads: CASSASGGTGAGKLFF. CDR3 sequence (DNA): TGTGCCAGCAGTGCCTCAGGAGGGACAGGGGCCGGAAAACTGTTTTTT.